These T cell receptor beta chains were read from a single sample in a study of regulatory T cells in long-lasting Graves disease. From the multiplex PCR reads, TCRdb called clonotypes with MiXCR, one entry per CDR3 protein. The sample lists a few hundred thousand distinct CDR3 sequences; 20% were seen once. Sequenced material: peripheral blood mononuclear cells (PBMCs), taken at new diagnosis, from a patient treated with antithyroid drugs. These receptors all stem from a female donor with Graves disease. Each CDR3 is given with its conserved first and last residue. A D gene is named only where the DNA matches it firmly. Clone size is shown for a subset of rows, as once, few, many or a class of expanded clone.

CDR3nt	CDR3aa	d_gene	abundance	v_gene	j_gene
TGTGCCAGCAGTCGAACCGGGACAGGGGGCCCGCTTGACACTGAAGCTTTCTTT	CASSRTGTGGPLDTEAFF	TRBD1	-	TRBV27	TRBJ1-1
TGTGCCAGCAGCCGGAGACTAGCGGGGGGGCCGTCGGATACGCAGTATTTT	CASSRRLAGGPSDTQYF	TRBD2	few	TRBV11-2	TRBJ2-3
TGTGCCAGCAGACTAATGGGAACTGAAGCTTTCTTT	CASRLMGTEAFF	-	-	TRBV2	TRBJ1-1
TGTGCTAGTGGTTTGCCGCCGGGACGGACTACGACCGGGGAGCTGTTTTTT	CASGLPPGRTTTGELFF	-	many	TRBV12-5	TRBJ2-2
TGCAGCGCAGCCCGACAGTTATCCTACGAGCAGTACTTC	CSAARQLSYEQYF	-	many	TRBV29-1	TRBJ2-7
TGTGCCAGCAGCCCCCTCGGGACTAGCGGGGGGGCGGGAGATACGCAGTATTTT	CASSPLGTSGGAGDTQYF	TRBD2	-	TRBV3-1	TRBJ2-3
TGCAGTGCTAGAGCGATAGGCTTGGGTTCCTACGAGCAGTACTTC	CSARAIGLGSYEQYF	-	many	TRBV20-1	TRBJ2-7
TGTGCCACCAGCAGATCTCTAAACGGGGGGGGAACAGATACGCAGTATTTT	CATSRSLNGGGTDTQYF	TRBD2	many	TRBV15	TRBJ2-3
TGTGCTAGTGGTTTGGCTGGGGCGAGCAATCAGCCCCAGCATTTT	CASGLAGASNQPQHF	-	many	TRBV12-5	TRBJ1-5
TGCAGTGCTAGAGAAGGGACAGCTAATTCACCCCTCCACTTT	CSAREGTANSPLHF	TRBD1	many	TRBV20-1	TRBJ1-6
TGCGCCAGCAGCCTCCCCTGGGACCCCTCTGGGGCCAACGTCCTGACTTTC	CASSLPWDPSGANVLTF	-	-	TRBV4-1	TRBJ2-6
TGTGCCACCAGCTCTCCGTTGGACACCGGGGAGCTGTTTTTT	CATSSPLDTGELFF	-	-	TRBV15	TRBJ2-2
TGTGCCAGCACTCAAACAGCCAAAAACATTCAGTACTTC	CASTQTAKNIQYF	-	-	TRBV6-1	TRBJ2-4
TGTGCCACAGCTGAGGACTTATATCAGCCCCAGCATTTT	CATAEDLYQPQHF	-	-	TRBV24-1	TRBJ1-5
TGTGCCAGCAGTTTCACTAGCGGCTACGAGCAGTACTTC	CASSFTSGYEQYF	TRBD2	many	TRBV6-7	TRBJ2-7
TGTGCCACCCAGGACAGGGGTTATAACACCATATATTTT	CATQDRGYNTIYF	TRBD1	once	TRBV6-1	TRBJ1-3
TGTGCCAGCAGCTTAGCGGGGGGACTTCCTAGCACAGATACGCAGTATTTT	CASSLAGGLPSTDTQYF	TRBD2	many	TRBV5-5	TRBJ2-3
TGTGCCAGCAGTTACAGATCAGGAAGCTATGGCTACACCTTC	CASSYRSGSYGYTF	-	-	TRBV6-5	TRBJ1-2
TGTGCCAGCAGCGAACCCCCCGGGACAGGGAGCCCCCAGCATTTT	CASSEPPGTGSPQHF	TRBD1	many	TRBV28	TRBJ1-5
TGTGCCAGCTCACCACGGGGCGGGGGACTCCTATTGGAGCAGTACTTC	CASSPRGGGLLLEQYF	TRBD2	-	TRBV18	TRBJ2-7
TGCGCCAGCAGCCAAGATGTTACAGGGAAGACCACTGAAGCTTTCTTT	CASSQDVTGKTTEAFF	-	many	TRBV4-3	TRBJ1-1
TGTGCCAGCAGCCGTCTCGGAAGGGGGCAGTTCTTC	CASSRLGRGQFF	-	-	TRBV3-1	TRBJ2-1
TGCAGTGCTAGTCCGGACAATGAGCAGTTCTTC	CSASPDNEQFF	-	many	TRBV20-1	TRBJ2-1
TGTGCCAGCAGTTACCTGGGACTGAACTACGAGCAGTACTTC	CASSYLGLNYEQYF	-	many	TRBV6-5	TRBJ2-7